This note documents a single TCR beta chain sequence. CDR1 and CDR2 (germline): SGHDT, YYEEEE. V was shortened by 4 bases and J by 5 bases, with 18 bases between the two germline ends. The CDR3 is made up of 15 amino acids. This record comes from a study of blood T cell repertoires in COVID-19. Overall study: Sources were T cells, B-cell-depleted T cells, or PBMCs; the material itself was cDNA or gDNA.

Per the study methods: Quantification of nucleated cells was approximated via reference gene primer amplification. Assay used: immunoSEQ multiplex PCR; TCRdb lists only in-frame clones, some missing. The V and J calls and the clone size are those of that table, but D and trimming were determined from the DNA. The sample has over 300,000 clones, around 90% seen once; the top ten hold 6.5%. The chain is built from TRBV5-6 and TRBJ1-2, with a possible D match to TRBD1 (5 bases). This TCR was recovered from a young man with active or convalescent COVID-19. Sequenced: peripheral blood. The CDR3 protein is CASSTWGGGAYGYTF. CDR3 bases: TGTGCCAGCAGCACCTGGGGGGGAGGAGCGTATGGCTACACCTTC.